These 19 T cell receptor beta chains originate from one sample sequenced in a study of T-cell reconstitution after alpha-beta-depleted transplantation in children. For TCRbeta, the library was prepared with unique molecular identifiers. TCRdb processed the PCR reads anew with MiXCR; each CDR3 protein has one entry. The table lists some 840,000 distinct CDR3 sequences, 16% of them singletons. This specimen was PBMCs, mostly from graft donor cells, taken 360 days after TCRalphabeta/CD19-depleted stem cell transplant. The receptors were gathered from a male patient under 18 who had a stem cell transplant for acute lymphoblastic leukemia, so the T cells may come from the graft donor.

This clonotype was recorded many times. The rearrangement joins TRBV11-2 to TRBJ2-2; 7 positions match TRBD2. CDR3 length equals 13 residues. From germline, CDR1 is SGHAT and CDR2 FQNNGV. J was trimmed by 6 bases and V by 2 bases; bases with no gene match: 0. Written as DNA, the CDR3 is TGTGCCAGCAGCTTACTAGCGGCCGGGGAGCTGTTTTTT. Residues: CASSLLAAGELFF.

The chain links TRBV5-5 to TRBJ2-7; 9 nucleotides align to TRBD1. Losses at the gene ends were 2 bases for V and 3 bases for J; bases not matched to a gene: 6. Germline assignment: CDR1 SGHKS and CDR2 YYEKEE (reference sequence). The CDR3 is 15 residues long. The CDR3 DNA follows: TGTGCCAGCAGCTTATGGACAGGGGATGGCTACGAGCAGTACTTC. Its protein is CASSLWTGDGYEQYF. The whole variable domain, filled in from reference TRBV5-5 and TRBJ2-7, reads DAGVTQSPTHLIKTRGQQVTLRCSPISGHKSVSWYQQVLGQGPQFIFQYYEKEERGRGNFPDRFSARQFPNYSSELNVNALLLGDSALYLCASSLWTGDGYEQYFGPGTRLTVT.

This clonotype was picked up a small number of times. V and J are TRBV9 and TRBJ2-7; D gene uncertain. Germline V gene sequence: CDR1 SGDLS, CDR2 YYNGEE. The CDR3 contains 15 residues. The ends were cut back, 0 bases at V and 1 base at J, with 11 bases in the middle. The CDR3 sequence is CASSVEARPSYEQYF. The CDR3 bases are TGTGCCAGCAGCGTAGAAGCCAGGCCTTCCTACGAGCAGTACTTC.

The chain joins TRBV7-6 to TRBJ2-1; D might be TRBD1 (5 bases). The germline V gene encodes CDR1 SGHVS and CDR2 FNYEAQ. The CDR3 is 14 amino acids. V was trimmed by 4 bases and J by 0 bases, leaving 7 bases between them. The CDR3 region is CASSSRVSYNEQFF. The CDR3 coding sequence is TGTGCCAGCAGCTCCAGGGTCTCCTACAATGAGCAGTTCTTC. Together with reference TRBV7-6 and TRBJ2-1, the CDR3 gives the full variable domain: GAGVSQSPRYKVTKRGQDVALRCDPISGHVSLYWYRQALGQGPEFLTYFNYEAQQDKSGLPNDRFSAERPEGSISTLTIQRTEQRDSAMYRCASSSRVSYNEQFFGPGTRLTVL.

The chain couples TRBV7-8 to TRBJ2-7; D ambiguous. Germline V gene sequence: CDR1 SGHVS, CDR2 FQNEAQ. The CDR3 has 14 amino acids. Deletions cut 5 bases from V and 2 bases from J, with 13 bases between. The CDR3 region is CASSLGPRTYEQYF. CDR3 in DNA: TGTGCCAGCAGCCTTGGGCCAAGAACCTACGAGCAGTACTTC.

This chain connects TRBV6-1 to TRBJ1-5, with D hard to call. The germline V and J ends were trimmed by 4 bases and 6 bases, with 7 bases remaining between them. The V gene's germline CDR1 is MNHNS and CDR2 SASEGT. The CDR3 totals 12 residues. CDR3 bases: TGTGCCAGCAGTGCGGGGTTTCAGCCCCAGCATTTT. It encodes CASSAGFQPQHF.

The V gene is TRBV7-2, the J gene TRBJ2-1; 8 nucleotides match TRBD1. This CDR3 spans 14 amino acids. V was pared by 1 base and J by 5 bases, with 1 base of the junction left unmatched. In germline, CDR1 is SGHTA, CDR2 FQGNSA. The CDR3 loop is CASSLEQGDNEQFF. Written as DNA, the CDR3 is TGTGCCAGCAGCTTAGAACAGGGGGACAATGAGCAGTTCTTC.

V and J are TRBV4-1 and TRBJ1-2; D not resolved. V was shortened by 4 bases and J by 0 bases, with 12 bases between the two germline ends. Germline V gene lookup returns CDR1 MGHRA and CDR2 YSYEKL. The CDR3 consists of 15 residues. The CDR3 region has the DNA TGCGCCAGCAGCCCTTTCCAAGGGACTAACTATGGCTACACCTTC. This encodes CASSPFQGTNYGYTF.

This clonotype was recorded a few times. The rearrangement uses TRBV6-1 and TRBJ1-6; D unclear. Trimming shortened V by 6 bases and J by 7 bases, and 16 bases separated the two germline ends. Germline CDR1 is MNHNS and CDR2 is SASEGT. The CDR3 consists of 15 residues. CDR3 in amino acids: CASRREEWTNSPLHF. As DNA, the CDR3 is TGTGCCAGCAGAAGAGAAGAATGGACCAATTCACCCCTCCACTTT.

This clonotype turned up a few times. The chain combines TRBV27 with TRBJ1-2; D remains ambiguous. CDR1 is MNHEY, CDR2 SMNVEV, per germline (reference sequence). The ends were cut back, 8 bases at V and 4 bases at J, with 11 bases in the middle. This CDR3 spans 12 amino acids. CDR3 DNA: TGTGCCAGCGGCAGATCGGGCTATGGCTACACCTTC. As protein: CASGRSGYGYTF.

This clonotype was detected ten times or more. CDR3 protein: CASSPRTSGALHEQFF. CDR3 DNA sequence: TGTGCCAGCAGTCCTAGGACTAGCGGAGCACTCCATGAGCAGTTCTTC. The gene calls are TRBV12-3 or TRBV12-4 and TRBJ2-1; 10 nucleotides match TRBD2. The junction had 12 bases not matched to a gene; V was cut back by 5 bases and J by 8 bases. The CDR3 length is 16 residues.

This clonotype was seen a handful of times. As DNA, the CDR3 is TGCGCCAGCAGCCAAGAATGGCGGGTAAACACAGATACGCAGTATTTT. This codes for CASSQEWRVNTDTQYF. The V call is TRBV4-1, the J call TRBJ2-3; D perhaps matches TRBD2 (5 bases). The CDR3 sequence is 16 residues long. CDR1 and CDR2 from the germline V gene are MGHRA and YSYEKL. V shed 0 bases and J shed 2 bases, with 12 bases lying between them.

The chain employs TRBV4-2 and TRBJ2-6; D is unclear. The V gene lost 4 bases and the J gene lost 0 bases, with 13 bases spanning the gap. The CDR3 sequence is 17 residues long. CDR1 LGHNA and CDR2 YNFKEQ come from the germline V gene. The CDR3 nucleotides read TGTGCCAGCAGCCCCTCCCACATGAGCTCTGGGGCCAACGTCCTGACTTTC. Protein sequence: CASSPSHMSSGANVLTF.

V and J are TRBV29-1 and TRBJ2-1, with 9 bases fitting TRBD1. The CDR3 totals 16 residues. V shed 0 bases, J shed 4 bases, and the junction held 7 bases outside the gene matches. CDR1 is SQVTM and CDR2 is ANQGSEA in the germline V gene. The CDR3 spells CSVEDWDGTGYNEQFF. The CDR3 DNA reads TGCAGCGTTGAAGACTGGGACGGGACAGGGTACAATGAGCAGTTCTTC.

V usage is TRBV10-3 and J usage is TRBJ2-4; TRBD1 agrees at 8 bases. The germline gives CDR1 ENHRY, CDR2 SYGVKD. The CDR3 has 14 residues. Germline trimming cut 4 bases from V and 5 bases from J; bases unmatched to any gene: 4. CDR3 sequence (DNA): TGTGCCATCAGTGGGACAGGGACGGAAAACATTCAGTACTTC. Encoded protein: CAISGTGTENIQYF.

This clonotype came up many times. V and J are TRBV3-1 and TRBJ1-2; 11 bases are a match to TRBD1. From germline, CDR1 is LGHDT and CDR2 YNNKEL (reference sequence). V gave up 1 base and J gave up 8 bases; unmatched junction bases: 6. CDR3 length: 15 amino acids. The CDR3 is CASSQVGQGARGYTF. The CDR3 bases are TGTGCCAGCAGCCAAGTTGGACAGGGGGCTCGGGGCTACACCTTC.

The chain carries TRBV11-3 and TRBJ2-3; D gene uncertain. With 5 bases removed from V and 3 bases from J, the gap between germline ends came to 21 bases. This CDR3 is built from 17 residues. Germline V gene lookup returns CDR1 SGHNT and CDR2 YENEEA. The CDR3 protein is CASSPPRAGLGTDTQYF. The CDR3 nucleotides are TGTGCCAGCAGCCCTCCCCGAGCCGGCCTGGGGACAGATACGCAGTATTTT.

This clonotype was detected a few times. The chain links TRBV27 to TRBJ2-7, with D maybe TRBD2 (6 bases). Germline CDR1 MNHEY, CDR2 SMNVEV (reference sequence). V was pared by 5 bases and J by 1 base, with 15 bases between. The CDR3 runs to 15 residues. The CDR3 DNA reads TGTGCCAGCAGTCTCGGGACTTGGGCATCCTACGAGCAGTACTTC. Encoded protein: CASSLGTWASYEQYF.

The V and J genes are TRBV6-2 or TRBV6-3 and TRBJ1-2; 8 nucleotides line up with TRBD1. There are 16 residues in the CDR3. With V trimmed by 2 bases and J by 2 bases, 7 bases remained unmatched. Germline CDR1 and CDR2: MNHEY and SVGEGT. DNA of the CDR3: TGTGCCAGCAGTTACCCTATGGACAGGGCCAACTATGGCTACACCTTC. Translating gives CASSYPMDRANYGYTF.